Listed here are 8 T cell receptor beta chains from one sample, sequenced in a study of graft-versus-host responses after intestinal transplantation. These receptors' antigens are unknown. Here immunoSEQ multiplex PCR was the method, and the copy in TCRdb shows in-frame clones only, minus some. The sample shows tens of thousands of clones, 70% to 90% of them seen only once. The source was unstimulated CD8+ T cells sorted from spleen or lymph node cells, collected before intestinal transplant. The receptor set was obtained from a human donor who received an intestinal transplant.

The chain links TRBV7-8 to TRBJ2-3; 7 bases align to TRBD1. Germline CDR1 and CDR2: SGHVS and FQNEAQ. V shed 2 bases, J shed 8 bases, and the junction held 19 bases outside the gene matches. The CDR3 totals 18 residues. CDR3 in amino acids: CASSLNTPGQSTVGTQYF. The CDR3 DNA reads TGTGCCAGCAGCTTAAATACGCCGGGACAGAGCACCGTAGGTACGCAGTATTTT.

A few counts support this clone. The DNA for the CDR3 is TGTGCCAGCAGGTCCCCACTCCTAGGAACTGAAGCTTTCTTT. Protein sequence: CASRSPLLGTEAFF. V is TRBV27 and J is TRBJ1-1; no clear D gene. Germline V gives CDR1 MNHEY, CDR2 SMNVEV (reference sequence). The V end lost 6 bases, the J end lost 5 bases, and 16 bases lay between the germline ends. The CDR3 spans 14 residues.

The chain couples TRBV27 to TRBJ1-2, with D maybe TRBD1 (5 bases). Trimming removed 2 bases from V and 2 bases from J, with 12 bases in between. This CDR3 is 15 amino acids long. Germline V CDR1 and CDR2: MNHEY, SMNVEV (reference sequence). The CDR3 DNA reads as TGTGCCAGCAGTTTAGAAACAGGTGGCAACTATGGCTACACCTTC. It specifies CASSLETGGNYGYTF.

This chain links TRBV27 with TRBJ2-1; 7 bases are shared with TRBD2. The CDR3 is made up of 16 amino acids. From germline, CDR1 is MNHEY and CDR2 SMNVEV (reference sequence). The V segment lost 5 bases and the J segment 5 bases; nucleotides outside the gene matches: 12. This CDR3 reads CASSVFRDYRHNEQFF. As DNA, the CDR3 is TGTGCCAGCAGTGTATTCCGGGACTACCGCCACAATGAGCAGTTCTTC.

This sequence joins TRBV6-1 and TRBJ2-1, with 8 bases aligning to TRBD2. CDR3 length equals 15 residues. Per germline, CDR1 MNHNS and CDR2 SASEGT. V shed 8 bases and J 7 bases; nucleotides not matched to a gene: 13. CDR3 residues: CASSMWREAGNEQFF. The CDR3 region has the DNA TGTGCCAGCTCCATGTGGCGGGAGGCGGGGAATGAGCAGTTCTTC.

This rearrangement joins TRBV5-4 to TRBJ2-1; D may be TRBD2 (6 bases). Germline-derived CDR1 and CDR2 are SGHNT and YYREEE (reference sequence). The V and J ends lost 2 bases and 7 bases respectively, with 7 bases between them. This CDR3 spans 12 amino acids. The CDR3 sequence is CASSFGGNEQFF. Here the CDR3 DNA reads TGTGCCAGCAGCTTCGGGGGAAATGAGCAGTTCTTC.

The rearrangement uses TRBV15 and TRBJ2-2; 9 bases line up with TRBD1. V trimming: 3 bases; J trimming: 4 bases; junction bases outside the gene matches: 3. The length of the CDR3 is 15 residues. Germline V lookup: CDR1 LNHNV, CDR2 YYDKDF (reference sequence). The CDR3 loop is CATSSTGGLTGELFF. CDR3 sequence (DNA): TGTGCCACCAGCAGTACAGGGGGCCTCACCGGGGAGCTGTTTTTT.

The chain carries TRBV6-5 and TRBJ2-1; 7 bases are shared with TRBD1. The germline V gene has CDR1 MNHEY and CDR2 SVGAGI. Trimming removed 0 bases from V and 3 bases from J; junction bases left unmatched: 5. The CDR3 extends over 16 amino acids. CDR3 amino acids: CASSYSTGSSYNEQFF. DNA for the CDR3: TGTGCCAGCAGTTACTCGACAGGGTCAAGCTACAATGAGCAGTTCTTC.